A single sample gave rise to the 4 T cell receptor beta chains below, sequenced in a study of response to subunit inactivated influenza vaccine. TCRdb reprocessed the RT-PCR reads via MiXCR and lists one record per CDR3 protein. The sample comprises about 520,000 distinct CDR3 sequences, around 25% of which are singletons, and less than 2.5% rests with the top ten. The sequenced sample was CD4+ T cells sorted from PBMCs, obtained 5 to 6 days after vaccination. The receptors shown here come from a man aged 50 to 60 who received an inactivated influenza vaccine.

This chain connects TRBV2 to TRBJ1-2; tentatively, D is TRBD1 (5 bases). The CDR3 loop spans 15 amino acids. V was pared by 1 base and J by 2 bases, with 11 bases between. Germline V gene sequence: CDR1 SNHLY, CDR2 FYNNEI. The CDR3 loop reads CASSEGQPLNYGYTF. DNA of the CDR3: TGTGCCAGCAGTGAAGGACAGCCCCTCAACTATGGCTACACCTTC.

There are a few counts of this clonotype. This chain links TRBV20-1 with TRBJ2-4; maybe TRBD2 (7 bases). V shed 4 bases and J shed 1 base, with 11 bases lying between them. The germline V gene has CDR1 DFQATT and CDR2 SNEGSKA (reference sequence). This CDR3 comprises 14 residues. The CDR3 DNA follows: TGCAGTGCTAATCGGGGGGCGGCCAAAAACATTCAGTACTTC. Translation: CSANRGAAKNIQYF.

The chain joins TRBV5-1 to TRBJ2-2; 9 bases line up with TRBD2. The length of the CDR3 is 17 residues. The germline CDR1 and CDR2 sequences are SGHRS and YFSETQ. The V and J ends lost 2 bases and 4 bases, in that order; junction bases with no gene match: 9. CDR3 DNA sequence: TGCGCCAGCAGCTTCAAGGCTAGCGGGACTGTCACCGGGGAGCTGTTTTTT. This gives the protein CASSFKASGTVTGELFF.

In this sample, this clonotype turned up a few times. This chain joins TRBV6-2 or TRBV6-3 and TRBJ1-6, with D tentatively TRBD1 (6 bases). The CDR3 contains 15 residues. Trimming removed 6 bases from V and 4 bases from J, with 13 bases in between. The germline CDR1 and CDR2 sequences are MNHEY and SVGEGT. The CDR3 DNA sequence: TGTGCCAGCAGGACTACAGGGACTTATAATTCACCCCTCCACTTT. Translation gives CASRTTGTYNSPLHF.